The clone carrying this T cell receptor beta chain was counted a few times. Known numbers of the T cell clone KT2 were added to PBMC. Different KT2-to-PBMC ratios were created with a constant PBMC count. This sample is drawn from a study of quantifying T cell responses using KT2 cells. Overall study context: cDNA was made from DNase-treated RNA using alpha and beta constant primers. The T4 ligation step was estimated to exceed 8.5% efficiency under optimum conditions.

A single-stranded UMI oligo with SP2 sequence was ligated to cDNA 3' ends. An equimolar mix of RC1.1 and RC1.2 primed the beta chain across TRBC1 and TRBC2. TCRdb passed the UMI-ligation and nested PCR reads through MiXCR, listing each CDR3 protein once. Of 31,000 or so distinct CDR3 sequences in the sample, under 13% were seen once. Sequencing used PBMCs spiked with cells of the T cell clone KT2. The receptor comes from a human donor.

The DNA for the CDR3 is TGTGCCACCAGTGACCCGACTAGCGGGAGGGCCAAAGATACGCAGTATTTT. Translated, it gives CATSDPTSGRAKDTQYF. The chain is built from TRBV24-1 and TRBJ2-3, with 14 bases matching TRBD2. Per the germline V gene, CDR1 is KGHDR and CDR2 is SFDVKD. The CDR3 contains 17 residues. V gave up 4 bases and J gave up 5 bases; unmatched junction bases: 7.